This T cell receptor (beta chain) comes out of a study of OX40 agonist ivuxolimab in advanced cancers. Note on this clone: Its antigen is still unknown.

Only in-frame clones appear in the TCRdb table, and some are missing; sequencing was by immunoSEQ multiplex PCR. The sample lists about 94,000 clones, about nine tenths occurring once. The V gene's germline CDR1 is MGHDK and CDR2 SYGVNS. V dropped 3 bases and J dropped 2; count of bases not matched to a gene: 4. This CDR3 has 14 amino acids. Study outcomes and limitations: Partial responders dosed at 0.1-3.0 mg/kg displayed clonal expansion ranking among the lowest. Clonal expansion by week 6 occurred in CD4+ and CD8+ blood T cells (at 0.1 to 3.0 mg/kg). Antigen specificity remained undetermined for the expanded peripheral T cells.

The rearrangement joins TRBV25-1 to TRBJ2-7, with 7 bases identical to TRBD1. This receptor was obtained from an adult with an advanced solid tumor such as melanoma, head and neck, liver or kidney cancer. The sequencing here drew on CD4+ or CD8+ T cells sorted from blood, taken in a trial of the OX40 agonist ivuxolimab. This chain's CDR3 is CASSDTGVAYEQYF. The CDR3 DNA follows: TGTGCCAGCAGTGACACAGGGGTTGCCTACGAGCAGTACTTC.